Below, 22 T cell receptor beta chains from the same sample are listed, as sequenced in a study of blood T cell repertoires in COVID-19. The table came from immunoSEQ multiplex PCR; TCRdb's copy has only in-frame clones and leaves some out. Of approximately 46,000 clones in the sample, around 75% are singletons; the top ten hold around 59%. The source material was peripheral blood. The receptors originated from a man at least 80 years old with acute or convalescent COVID-19.

The sample holds a few counts of this clone. This rearrangement joins TRBV7-8 to TRBJ2-1; TRBD1 is a possible D gene (6 bases). The germline V gene has CDR1 SGHVS and CDR2 FQNEAQ. Trimming shortened V by 2 bases and J by 8 bases, and 19 bases separated the two germline ends. The CDR3 sequence is 16 residues long. This CDR3 is CASSLLRQGTWDEQFF. CDR3 nucleotide sequence: TGTGCCAGCAGCTTACTGAGGCAGGGGACATGGGATGAGCAGTTCTTC.

The V call is TRBV5-8, the J call TRBJ1-5; 8 bases align to TRBD1. This CDR3 is built from 14 residues. Trimming took 4 bases from V and 6 from J; bases not matched to a gene: 6. CDR1 is SGHTS and CDR2 is YDEGEE in the germline V gene. The CDR3 protein is CASSIGQGRQPQHF. DNA of the CDR3: TGTGCCAGCAGCATCGGACAGGGTCGTCAGCCCCAGCATTTT.

This rearrangement joins TRBV28 to TRBJ2-3; 7 bases match TRBD1. The CDR3 is 15 amino acids. J lost 1 base, V lost 6 bases, and 7 bases had no gene match. Germline CDR1 and CDR2: MDHEN and SYDVKM. As DNA, the CDR3 is TGTGCCAGCAGCCTTCCCGGGACAGGCACAGATACGCAGTATTTT. This encodes CASSLPGTGTDTQYF.

The chain recombines TRBV11-3 with TRBJ2-3; 9 nucleotides agree with TRBD1. Trimming took 2 bases from V and 4 from J; bases not matched to a gene: 13. This CDR3 is built from 18 residues. CDR1 and CDR2 (germline): SGHNT, YENEEA. This CDR3 reads CASSLSRGQGITADTQYF. The CDR3 DNA reads TGTGCCAGCAGCTTATCGAGAGGACAGGGGATCACGGCAGATACGCAGTATTTT.

The chain couples TRBV6-2 or TRBV6-3 to TRBJ2-2, with no clear D. The CDR3 spans 13 residues. CDR1 is MNHEY and CDR2 is SVGEGT in the germline V gene. V lost 1 base and J lost 6, with 6 bases in between. Here the CDR3 DNA reads TGTGCCAGCAGTTACTGGCAGGCCGGGGAGCTGTTTTTT. Translating it yields CASSYWQAGELFF.

The chain carries TRBV5-5 and TRBJ2-4; 9 positions match TRBD1. Trimming cost V 2 bases and J 13 bases; bases outside gene matches: 4. CDR1 SGHKS and CDR2 YYEKEE come from the germline V gene (reference sequence). The CDR3 covers 12 residues. CDR3 DNA sequence: TGTGCCAGCAGCTTAGAACAGGGGGCCCAGTACTTC. Amino acids: CASSLEQGAQYF.

Remarks on this clone: An end of the junction differs from the germline gene, which may be a read error. V gene TRBV24-1 combines with J gene TRBJ2-5, with D possibly TRBD1 on 5 matching bases. Germline assignment: CDR1 KGHDR and CDR2 SFDVKD. The CDR3 loop spans 15 amino acids. The CDR3 sequence: CATSDFGQGGETQYF. In DNA, the CDR3 is TGTGCTACCAGTGATTTCGGGCAGGGTGGAGAGACCCAGTACTTC.

J is TRBJ2-3 and V is TRBV2; 7 bases map to TRBD1. The junction had 12 bases not matched to a gene; V was cut back by 8 bases and J by 4 bases. The germline V gene has CDR1 SNHLY and CDR2 FYNNEI. The CDR3 is 15 amino acids. This CDR3 reads CASSYQGDGSDTQYF. As DNA, the CDR3 is TGTGCCAGCTCCTACCAGGGGGACGGATCAGATACGCAGTATTTT. The full variable domain, in which reference TRBV2 and TRBJ2-3 provide the parts outside the CDR3, is EPEVTQTPSHQVTQMGQEVILRCVPISNHLYFYWYRQILGQKVEFLVSFYNNEISEKSEIFDDQFSVERPDGSNFTLKIRSTKLEDSAMYFCASSYQGDGSDTQYFGPGTRLTVL.

In DNA, the CDR3 is TGTGCCACCAGCAGAGATCCCAGTAGGGCGGGAGGGATCTCCTACGAGCAGTACTTC. It codes for CATSRDPSRAGGISYEQYF. The genes are TRBV15 and TRBJ2-7; 9 positions match TRBD2. V dropped 0 bases and J dropped 0; count of bases not matched to a gene: 12. Germline V lookup: CDR1 LNHNV, CDR2 YYDKDF (reference sequence). The CDR3 runs 19 residues.

The J gene is TRBJ2-1, the V gene TRBV7-3; 9 positions agree with TRBD2. Per germline, CDR1 SGHTA and CDR2 FQGTGA. V dropped 4 bases and J dropped 6; count of bases not matched to a gene: 16. The CDR3 is 18 residues long. The DNA for the CDR3 is TGTGCCAGCAGCTCCCTCGGGGTAGCGGGAGAGGGAGGCAATGAGCAGTTCTTC. It specifies CASSSLGVAGEGGNEQFF.

The genes are TRBV5-1 and TRBJ2-2, with D possibly being TRBD1 (5 bases). Germline V gives CDR1 SGHRS, CDR2 YFSETQ. V was pared by 6 bases and J by 2 bases, with 11 bases between. The CDR3 covers 14 residues. The CDR3 loop reads CASKWTSNTGELFF. CDR3 DNA sequence: TGCGCCAGCAAGTGGACAAGTAACACCGGGGAGCTGTTTTTT.

The chain links TRBV27 to TRBJ1-3; a weak D match, TRBD1 (6 bases). CDR1 and CDR2 from the germline V gene are MNHEY and SMNVEV (reference sequence). This CDR3 is built from 15 residues. V was clipped by 4 bases and J by 1 base, with 11 bases between them. CDR3 nucleotides: TGTGCCAGCAGTTCAGTAGGGGGATCTGGAAACACCATATATTTT. Translated: CASSSVGGSGNTIYF.

The chain uses TRBV2 and TRBJ1-4, with D hard to call. CDR1 and CDR2 from the germline V gene are SNHLY and FYNNEI. The CDR3 runs to 12 residues. V lost 6 bases and J lost 8, with 10 bases in between. In nucleotides, the CDR3 is TGTGCCAGCAGGAGATCCGTCGAAAAACTGTTTTTT. Amino acids: CASRRSVEKLFF.

This chain connects TRBV6-5 to TRBJ1-1, with D unclear. CDR1 and CDR2 (germline): MNHEY, SVGAGI. CDR3 length: 13 amino acids. With 9 bases removed from V and 1 base from J, the gap between germline ends came to 12 bases. Written as DNA, the CDR3 is TGTGCCAGTTGGCGGGTGGGGAACACTGAAGCTTTCTTT. Protein sequence: CASWRVGNTEAFF.

This clone showed up just once. The rearrangement links TRBV7-2 to TRBJ1-2; 8 nucleotides match TRBD1. V gave up 3 bases and J gave up 3 bases; unmatched junction bases: 6. Germline loops: CDR1 SGHTA, CDR2 FQGNSA. This CDR3 has 15 residues. For the CDR3, the DNA is TGTGCCAGCAGCTTCCGGGACAGGATAGACTATGGCTACACCTTC. Amino acid sequence: CASSFRDRIDYGYTF.

The chain recombines TRBV18 with TRBJ1-3; a weak D match, TRBD1 (6 bases). The CDR3 has 16 residues. Trimming cost V 2 bases and J 7 bases, with 18 bases left between them. The germline CDR1 and CDR2 sequences are KGHSH and LQKENI. CDR3 sequence (DNA): TGTGCCAGCTCACCAAGCCCGCTTACCAGGGGTAACACCATATATTTT. Translated, it gives CASSPSPLTRGNTIYF.

The V and J genes are TRBV30 and TRBJ1-5, with D unresolved. Germline CDR1 GTSNPN, CDR2 SVGIG (reference sequence). The CDR3 extends over 12 amino acids. V was pared by 0 bases and J by 9 bases, with 9 bases between. CDR3 in DNA: TGTGCCTGGAGTGTCCCCTACGGGCCCCAGCATTTT. Encoded protein: CAWSVPYGPQHF.

The genes are TRBV3-1 (or the pseudogene TRBV3-2) and TRBJ2-7, with 12 nucleotides matching TRBD2. CDR3 length: 17 amino acids. J gave up 4 bases and V 0 bases, and 7 bases lay outside the gene matches. The germline CDR1 and CDR2 sequences are LGHDT and YNNKEL (reference sequence). CDR3 nucleotides: TGTGCCAGCAGCCAAGAAAGACTAGCGGGAGTGGTGTACGAGCAGTACTTC. Translated: CASSQERLAGVVYEQYF.

The rearrangement uses TRBV11-2 and TRBJ2-7; 9 nucleotides agree with TRBD2. Germline trimming cut 5 bases from V and 2 bases from J; bases unmatched to any gene: 4. Per germline, CDR1 SGHAT and CDR2 FQNNGV. CDR3 size: 14 residues. CDR3 protein: CASSLRLAAYEQYF. The CDR3 coding sequence is TGTGCCAGCAGCCTCAGACTAGCGGCCTACGAGCAGTACTTC.

V gene TRBV29-1 combines with J gene TRBJ1-1, with 10 positions matching TRBD1. Germline CDR1 and CDR2: SQVTM and ANQGSEA. V trimming: 8 bases; J trimming: 4 bases; junction bases outside the gene matches: 13. This CDR3 has 15 residues. The CDR3 sequence is CSPCGDRGWVTEAFF. The CDR3 DNA sequence: TGCAGCCCCTGTGGGGACAGGGGCTGGGTCACTGAAGCTTTCTTT. Full variable domain (rest looked up from reference TRBV29-1 and TRBJ1-1): SAVISQKPSRDICQRGTSLTIQCQVDSQVTMMFWYRQQPGQSLTLIATANQGSEATYESGFVIDKFPISRPNLTFSTLTVSNMSPEDSSIYLCSPCGDRGWVTEAFFGQGTRLTVV.

V and J are TRBV18 and TRBJ2-5, with 10 bases identical to TRBD1. CDR3 length: 15 amino acids. J lost 2 bases, V lost 3 bases, and 3 bases had no gene match. Per the germline V gene, CDR1 is KGHSH and CDR2 is LQKENI. CDR3 sequence: CASSPTGGSQETQYF. The CDR3 DNA reads TGTGCCAGCTCACCGACAGGGGGCTCGCAAGAGACCCAGTACTTC.

The chain joins TRBV19 to TRBJ1-5, with D possibly matching TRBD1 (6 bases). CDR1 and CDR2 from the germline V gene are LNHDA and SQIVND (reference sequence). The CDR3 totals 14 residues. Trimming took off 3 bases at V and 7 bases at J, with 13 bases between the two ends. The CDR3 loop reads CASSMGGRRQPQHF. CDR3 coding DNA: TGTGCCAGTAGTATGGGGGGGCGAAGGCAGCCCCAGCATTTT. Full variable domain (remainder filled in from reference TRBV19 and TRBJ1-5): DGGITQSPKYLFRKEGQNVTLSCEQNLNHDAMYWYRQDPGQGLRLIYYSQIVNDFQKGDIAEGYSVSREKKESFPLTVTSAQKNPTAFYLCASSMGGRRQPQHFGDGTRLSIL.